The rows below give T cell receptor beta chains drawn from one sample of a study of cytotoxic CD8 clonotypes in ibrutinib-treated CLL. Assay used: immunoSEQ multiplex PCR; TCRdb lists only in-frame clones, some missing. The top ten hold approximately 5.9% of the sample, which has some 200,000 clones, around 70% seen once. The source was PBMCs, collected after 12 months of ibrutinib treatment. The origin of the receptors is a human donor with chronic lymphocytic leukemia. CDR3s include the opening cysteine and the closing phenylalanine or tryptophan. D genes are given only for firm matches. Clone size is stated in some rows and not others, as once, few, many or a class when expanded.

clone size	D gene	V gene	J gene	CDR3 DNA	CDR3 protein
NA	TRBD1	TRBV30	TRBJ1-1	TGTGCCTGGACAGGACAGGCAAGACGCACTGAAGCTTTCTTT	CAWTGQARRTEAFF
NA	NA	TRBV4-2	TRBJ2-1	TGTGCCAGCAGCCGGGGGGCAGGGGCTTACAATGAGCAGTTCTTC	CASSRGAGAYNEQFF
NA	TRBD2	TRBV28	TRBJ2-7	TGTGCCAGCACTAGCGGCCCCTACGAGCAGTACTTC	CASTSGPYEQYF
NA	NA	TRBV30	TRBJ1-6	TGTGCCTGGAGTGTAGGTCGGTCCTCCTATAATTCACCCCTCCACTTT	CAWSVGRSSYNSPLHF
NA	NA	TRBV5-1	TRBJ1-4	TGCGCCAGGGGGCGAAACGAAAAACTGTTTTTT	CARGRNEKLFF
few	NA	TRBV5-5	TRBJ1-5	TGTGCCAGCAGCTTGGCCCAGAGGAATCAGCCCCAGCATTTT	CASSLAQRNQPQHF
few	NA	TRBV10-3	TRBJ1-2	TGTGCCATCAGTGATGCAGACAGGTCCAGCTATGGCTACACCTTC	CAISDADRSSYGYTF
few	NA	TRBV7-7	TRBJ2-5	TGTGCCAGCAGCGAGCCGGGTTCGGAGACCCAGTACTTC	CASSEPGSETQYF
NA	NA	TRBV5-4	TRBJ1-5	TGTGCCAGCAGCTTGGTACAGCTTAATCAGCCCCAGCATTTT	CASSLVQLNQPQHF
NA	NA	TRBV13	TRBJ2-1	TGTGCCAGCAGCTTAGCAGGGGCCCACTACAATGAGCAGTTCTTC	CASSLAGAHYNEQFF
NA	NA	TRBV30	TRBJ2-7	TGTGCCTGGAGTGAAACCCGGACAGCGGTATACGAGCAGTACTTC	CAWSETRTAVYEQYF
many	TRBD1	TRBV5-6	TRBJ1-4	TGTGCCAGCAGCTTGGGTCGTCACGGGACAGGGCTTGAAAAACTGTTTTTT	CASSLGRHGTGLEKLFF
NA	NA	TRBV19	TRBJ2-4	TGTGCCAGTAGTAAATTAATGGCAAATCTAGCCAAAAACATTCAGTACTTC	CASSKLMANLAKNIQYF
few	NA	TRBV30	TRBJ1-1	TGTGCCTGGAGTGTAGCAAGGAACACTGAAGCTTTCTTT	CAWSVARNTEAFF
NA	NA	TRBV2	TRBJ1-6	TGTGCCAGCAGTGCGGGTCCAGGTGCGGAATTTAATTCACCCCTCCACTTT	CASSAGPGAEFNSPLHF
NA	NA	TRBV7-7	TRBJ1-1	TGTGCTAGCAGCCCGCCCGGGGGGCAGAACACTGAAGCTTTCTTT	CASSPPGGQNTEAFF
NA	NA	TRBV15	TRBJ1-1	TGTGCCACCAGCAATAACCGGGGGAACACTGAAGCTTTCTTT	CATSNNRGNTEAFF
few	NA	TRBV7-7	TRBJ2-5	TGTGCTAGCAGCCCAAGTGGTAGAGGGCAGTACTTC	CASSPSGRGQYF
NA	NA	TRBV7-9	TRBJ2-5	TGTGCCAGCAGCCCCCCTTGGGGGGAGCAAGAGACCCAGTACTTC	CASSPPWGEQETQYF
NA	NA	TRBV7-9	TRBJ1-5	TGTGCCAGCAGCTTAGCGTCCGGGAATCAGCCCCAGCATTTT	CASSLASGNQPQHF
NA	TRBD2	TRBV7-6	TRBJ2-3	TGTGCCAGCAGCTCCCTAGCGGGTCGCACAGATACGCAGTATTTT	CASSSLAGRTDTQYF
many	NA	TRBV6-4	TRBJ1-2	TGTGCCAGCAGTGACTCGGGATATGGCTACACCTTC	CASSDSGYGYTF
NA	NA	TRBV11-2	TRBJ2-7	TGTGCCAGCAGCGTGGACAGCTCGGCCCGTTACGAGCAGTACTTC	CASSVDSSARYEQYF
NA	TRBD1	TRBV7-9	TRBJ1-2	TGTGCCAGCAACTCCCGGGACAGGGGGCGGAGTGGCTACACCTTC	CASNSRDRGRSGYTF
NA	TRBD1	TRBV7-8	TRBJ2-3	TGTGCCAGCAGCTTAGGTGTGGGACAGGCGATCACAGATACGCAGTATTTT	CASSLGVGQAITDTQYF
NA	NA	TRBV6-5	TRBJ2-7	TGTGCCAGCTGGAGGGCCTCCTACGAGCAGTACTTC	CASWRASYEQYF
few	NA	TRBV25-1	TRBJ1-2	TGTGCCAGCAGTGGGGGGAGCTATGGCTACACCTTC	CASSGGSYGYTF
NA	NA	TRBV19	TRBJ1-1	TGTGCCAGTAGTATCTTTGAAACTGAAGCTTTCTTT	CASSIFETEAFF
NA	TRBD1	TRBV9	TRBJ1-5	TGTGCCAGCAGCGTAACAGGGGAAGCGGGCCAGCCCCAGCATTTT	CASSVTGEAGQPQHF
NA	NA	TRBV30	TRBJ1-5	TGTGCCTGGAGTGTGGGGGGGATGTCGCCCCAGCATTTT	CAWSVGGMSPQHF
NA	TRBD1	TRBV6-5	TRBJ1-2	TGTGCCAGCAGTTACCTAGACAGGGGTTGGGGCTACACCTTC	CASSYLDRGWGYTF
few	NA	TRBV9	TRBJ2-6	TGTGCCAGCAGCGCCAGTCCCCCGGCCAACGTCCTGACTTTC	CASSASPPANVLTF
NA	NA	TRBV28	TRBJ1-1	TGTGCCAGCAGTCCGATAATACATTTCAGGGCTTTCTTT	CASSPIIHFRAFF
NA	NA	TRBV30	TRBJ1-2	TGTGCCTGGAGTCCGATTCACTCTGCCGGCTACACCTTC	CAWSPIHSAGYTF
once	NA	TRBV9	TRBJ2-7	TGTGCCAGCAGCGAATCTCCGGGACCCTTCCACGAGCAGTACTTC	CASSESPGPFHEQYF
once	NA	TRBV5-4	TRBJ2-2	TGTGCCAGCAGCTTGGGGGGTGCCGGGGAGCTGTTTTTT	CASSLGGAGELFF
many	NA	TRBV7-6	TRBJ1-1	TGTGCCAGCAGTTCAGGGAGGACTGAAGCTTTCTTT	CASSSGRTEAFF
NA	NA	TRBV7-6	TRBJ2-3	TGTGCCAGCAGCTTAGAGACAGACGAAATGGATACGCAGTATTTT	CASSLETDEMDTQYF
NA	TRBD1	TRBV19	TRBJ1-5	TGTGCCAGTTCGTTGGGGACAGGGCCTCAGCCCCAGCATTTT	CASSLGTGPQPQHF
few	NA	TRBV2	TRBJ2-7	TGTGCCAGCAGCGCACGGAGTACCTACGAGCAGTACTTC	CASSARSTYEQYF
NA	NA	TRBV6-5	TRBJ1-2	TGTGCCAGCAGTCCAGACCGCTATGGCTACACCTTC	CASSPDRYGYTF
NA	TRBD1	TRBV2	TRBJ2-3	TGTGCCAGCAGGTCGGACAGGTCTCTCACAGATACGCAGTATTTT	CASRSDRSLTDTQYF
NA	NA	TRBV10-1	TRBJ1-5	TGCGCCAGCAGTGAGCTGGGGGTTCAGCCCCAGCATTTT	CASSELGVQPQHF
NA	TRBD1	TRBV18	TRBJ1-1	TGTGCCAGCTCCCGACAGGGTGAAGGCACTGAAGCTTTCTTT	CASSRQGEGTEAFF
NA	NA	TRBV7-3	TRBJ1-1	TGTGCCAGCAGCTTCCGAGGTGGGGCGGACACTGAAGCTTTCTTT	CASSFRGGADTEAFF
few	NA	TRBV2	TRBJ1-2	TGTGCCAGCAGTGATCAGGTCTATGGCTACACCTTC	CASSDQVYGYTF
few	NA	TRBV30	TRBJ1-2	TGTGCCTGTCCCCGGGGGGGATTTTATGGCTACACCTTC	CACPRGGFYGYTF
NA	NA	TRBV11-2	TRBJ1-5	TGTGCCAGCAGCTTAGATTCAGACAGGAACAATCAGCCCCAGCATTTT	CASSLDSDRNNQPQHF
NA	TRBD1	TRBV18	TRBJ2-5	TGTGCCAGCTCAAGACCGATGATGGGACAGGGGTCCGGAGAGACCCAGTACTTC	CASSRPMMGQGSGETQYF
NA	NA	TRBV6-6	TRBJ2-7	TGTGCCAGCAGTTACTCGGACTACTACGAGCAGTACTTC	CASSYSDYYEQYF
NA	NA	TRBV19	TRBJ1-5	TGTGCCAGTAACCTCGGAGGCAATCAGCCCCAGCATTTT	CASNLGGNQPQHF
NA	NA	TRBV2	TRBJ2-2	TGTGCCAGCAACCAGTGCACCGGGGAGCTGTTTTTT	CASNQCTGELFF
NA	NA	TRBV6-1	TRBJ2-5	TGTGCCAGCAGTTATTTTGAGACCCAGTACTTC	CASSYFETQYF
NA	TRBD2	TRBV5-1	TRBJ2-5	TGCGCCAGCAGCTTACTTGGACTAGCGGGGGCCGAGACCCAGTACTTC	CASSLLGLAGAETQYF
NA	TRBD1	TRBV9	TRBJ1-2	TGTGCCAGCAGCGTGAGGACAGGAGCTTCAGCTAACTATGGCTACACCTTC	CASSVRTGASANYGYTF
few	NA	TRBV6-6	TRBJ2-7	TGTGCCAGCCGTACAGGGTTCGAGCAGTACTTC	CASRTGFEQYF
NA	TRBD2	TRBV4-2	TRBJ2-5	TGTGCCAGCAGCCAAGGAGGGAGGGGAAGATCTGGAGGGAGCGAGACCCAGTACTTC	CASSQGGRGRSGGSETQYF
NA	NA	TRBV28	TRBJ1-1	TGTGCCAGCAGTTCGGCCGCAGGGGTTACTGAAGCTTTCTTT	CASSSAAGVTEAFF
once	TRBD1	TRBV5-8	TRBJ1-5	TGTGCCAGCAGCGTCCGGGACAGGGGTGACCTAGGGACCCAGCATTTT	CASSVRDRGDLGTQHF